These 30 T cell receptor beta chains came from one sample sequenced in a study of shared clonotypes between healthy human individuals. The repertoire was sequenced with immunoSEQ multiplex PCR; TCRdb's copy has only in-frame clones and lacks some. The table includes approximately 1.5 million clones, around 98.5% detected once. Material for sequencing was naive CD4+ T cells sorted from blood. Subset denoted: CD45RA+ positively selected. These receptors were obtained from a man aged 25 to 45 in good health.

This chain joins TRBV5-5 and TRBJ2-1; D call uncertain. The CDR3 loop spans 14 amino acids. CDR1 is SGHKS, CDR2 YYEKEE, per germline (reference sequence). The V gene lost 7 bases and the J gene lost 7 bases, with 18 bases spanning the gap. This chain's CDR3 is CASSAQRPPNEQFF. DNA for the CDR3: TGTGCCAGCTCCGCCCAGCGTCCACCGAATGAGCAGTTCTTC.

In DNA, the CDR3 is TGTGCCAGCAGCACAGGGCTAGCGGACACCTACGAGCAGTACTTC. The encoded protein is CASSTGLADTYEQYF. This chain uses TRBV7-9 with TRBJ2-7; TRBD2 might be the D (7 bases). This CDR3 spans 15 amino acids. Trimming cost V 5 bases and J 2 bases, with 16 bases left between them. CDR1 and CDR2 (germline): SEHNR, FQNEAQ (reference sequence).

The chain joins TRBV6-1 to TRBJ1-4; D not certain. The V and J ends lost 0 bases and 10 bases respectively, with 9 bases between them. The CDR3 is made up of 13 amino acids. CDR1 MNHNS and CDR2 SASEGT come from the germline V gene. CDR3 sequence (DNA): TGTGCCAGCAGTGAAGCGAGCGTGGCAAAACTGTTTTTT. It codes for CASSEASVAKLFF.

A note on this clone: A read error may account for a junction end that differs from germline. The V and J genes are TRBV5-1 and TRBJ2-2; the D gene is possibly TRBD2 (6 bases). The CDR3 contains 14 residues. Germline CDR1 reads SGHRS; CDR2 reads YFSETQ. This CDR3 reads CASRLGGDGGELFF. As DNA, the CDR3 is TGCGCCAGCAGGTTGGGCGGGGACGGCGGGGAGCTGTTTTTT.

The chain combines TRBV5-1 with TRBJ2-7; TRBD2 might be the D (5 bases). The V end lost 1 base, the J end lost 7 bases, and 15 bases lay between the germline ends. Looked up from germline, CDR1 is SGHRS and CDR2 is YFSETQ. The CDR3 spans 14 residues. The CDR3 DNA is TGCGCCAGCAGCTTGTCGGCTGTAGCGCAGGAGCAGTACTTC. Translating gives CASSLSAVAQEQYF.

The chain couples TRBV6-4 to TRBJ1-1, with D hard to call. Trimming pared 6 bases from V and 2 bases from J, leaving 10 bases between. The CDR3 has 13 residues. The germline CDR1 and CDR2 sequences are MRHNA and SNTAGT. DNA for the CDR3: TGTGCCAGCAGCTTTCAGGCAAACACTGAAGCTTTCTTT. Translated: CASSFQANTEAFF.

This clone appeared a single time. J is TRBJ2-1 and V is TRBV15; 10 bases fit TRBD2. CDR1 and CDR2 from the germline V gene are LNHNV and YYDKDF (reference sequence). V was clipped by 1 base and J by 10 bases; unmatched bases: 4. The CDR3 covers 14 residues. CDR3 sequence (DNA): TGTGCCACCAGCAGAGCGGGTAGCGGGGGGGAGCAGTTCTTC. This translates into CATSRAGSGGEQFF.

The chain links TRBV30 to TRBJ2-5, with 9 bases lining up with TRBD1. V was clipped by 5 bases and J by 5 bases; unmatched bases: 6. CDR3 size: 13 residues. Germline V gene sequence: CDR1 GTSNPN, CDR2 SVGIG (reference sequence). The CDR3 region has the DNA TGTGCCTGGGGTACAGGGGGCTGGGAGACCCAGTACTTC. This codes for CAWGTGGWETQYF. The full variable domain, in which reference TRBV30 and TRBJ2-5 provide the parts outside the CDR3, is SQTIHQWPATLVQPVGSPLSLECTVEGTSNPNLYWYRQAAGRGLQLLFYSVGIGQISSEVPQNLSASRPQDRQFILSSKKLLLSDSGFYLCAWGTGGWETQYFGPGTRLLVL.

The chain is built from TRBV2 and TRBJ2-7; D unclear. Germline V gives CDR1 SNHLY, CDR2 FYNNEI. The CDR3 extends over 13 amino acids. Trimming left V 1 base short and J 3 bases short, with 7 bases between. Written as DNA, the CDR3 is TGTGCCAGCAGTGAAGACAGTATCTACGAGCAGTACTTC. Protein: CASSEDSIYEQYF.

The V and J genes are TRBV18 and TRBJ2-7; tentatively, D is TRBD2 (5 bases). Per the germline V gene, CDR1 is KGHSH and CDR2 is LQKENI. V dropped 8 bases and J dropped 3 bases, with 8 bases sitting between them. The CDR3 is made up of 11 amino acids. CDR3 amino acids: CASRRDYEQYF. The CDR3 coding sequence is TGTGCCAGCCGACGGGACTACGAGCAGTACTTC.

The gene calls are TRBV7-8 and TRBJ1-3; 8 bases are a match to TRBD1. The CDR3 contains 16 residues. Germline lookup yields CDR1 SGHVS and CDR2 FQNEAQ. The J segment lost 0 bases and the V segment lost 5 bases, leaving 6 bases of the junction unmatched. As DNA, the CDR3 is TGTGCCAGCAGCGACCCGGACAGGGCCTCTGGAAACACCATATATTTT. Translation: CASSDPDRASGNTIYF. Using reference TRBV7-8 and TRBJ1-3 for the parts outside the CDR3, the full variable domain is GAGVSQSPRYKVAKRGQDVALRCDPISGHVSLFWYQQALGQGPEFLTYFQNEAQLDKSGLPSDRFFAERPEGSVSTLKIQRTQQEDSAVYLCASSDPDRASGNTIYFGEGSWLTVV.

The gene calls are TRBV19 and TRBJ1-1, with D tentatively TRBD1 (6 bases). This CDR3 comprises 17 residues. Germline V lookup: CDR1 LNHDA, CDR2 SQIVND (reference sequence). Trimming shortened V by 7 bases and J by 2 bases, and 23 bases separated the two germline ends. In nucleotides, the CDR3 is TGTGCCAGTACTCCGGGTCAGGGGATGGCTCCCAACACTGAAGCTTTCTTT. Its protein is CASTPGQGMAPNTEAFF. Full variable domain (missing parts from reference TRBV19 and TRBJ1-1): DGGITQSPKYLFRKEGQNVTLSCEQNLNHDAMYWYRQDPGQGLRLIYYSQIVNDFQKGDIAEGYSVSREKKESFPLTVTSAQKNPTAFYLCASTPGQGMAPNTEAFFGQGTRLTVV.

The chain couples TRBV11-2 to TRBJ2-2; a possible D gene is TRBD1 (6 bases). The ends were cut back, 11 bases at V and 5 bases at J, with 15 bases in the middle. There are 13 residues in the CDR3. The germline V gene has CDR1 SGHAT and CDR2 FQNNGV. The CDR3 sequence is CALRTGRTGELFF. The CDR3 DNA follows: TGTGCCCTCAGAACAGGGAGAACCGGGGAGCTGTTTTTT.

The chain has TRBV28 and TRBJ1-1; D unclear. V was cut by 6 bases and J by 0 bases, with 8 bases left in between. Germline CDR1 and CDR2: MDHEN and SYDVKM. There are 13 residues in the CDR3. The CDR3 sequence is CASSTQMNTEAFF. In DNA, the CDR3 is TGTGCCAGCAGCACGCAAATGAACACTGAAGCTTTCTTT.

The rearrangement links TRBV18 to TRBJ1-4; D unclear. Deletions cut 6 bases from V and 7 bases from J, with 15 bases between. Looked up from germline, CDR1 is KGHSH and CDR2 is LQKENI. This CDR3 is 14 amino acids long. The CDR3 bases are TGTGCCAGCTCCCCAGGCTCCAATCGTGAAAAACTGTTTTTT. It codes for CASSPGSNREKLFF.

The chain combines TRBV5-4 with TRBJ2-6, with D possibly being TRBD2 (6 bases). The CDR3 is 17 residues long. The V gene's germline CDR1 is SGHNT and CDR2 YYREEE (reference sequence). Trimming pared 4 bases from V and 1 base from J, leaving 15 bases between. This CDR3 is CASSPAKEGSGANVLTF. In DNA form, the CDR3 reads TGTGCCAGCAGCCCGGCCAAGGAGGGTTCTGGGGCCAACGTCCTGACTTTC.

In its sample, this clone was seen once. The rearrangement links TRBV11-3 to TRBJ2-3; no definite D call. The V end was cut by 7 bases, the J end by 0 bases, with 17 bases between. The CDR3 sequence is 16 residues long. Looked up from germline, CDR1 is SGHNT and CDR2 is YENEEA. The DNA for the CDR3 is TGTGCCAGCACCCTCTCGGACGAATTGAGCACAGATACGCAGTATTTT. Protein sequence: CASTLSDELSTDTQYF.

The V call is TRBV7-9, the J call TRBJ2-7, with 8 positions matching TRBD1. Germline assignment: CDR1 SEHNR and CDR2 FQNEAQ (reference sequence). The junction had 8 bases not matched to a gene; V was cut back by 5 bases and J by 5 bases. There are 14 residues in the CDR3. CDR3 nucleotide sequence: TGTGCCAGCAGCATAAGACAGGGGTCCCACGAGCAGTACTTC. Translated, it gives CASSIRQGSHEQYF. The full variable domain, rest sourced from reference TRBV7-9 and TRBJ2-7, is DTGVSQNPRHKITKRGQNVTFRCDPISEHNRLYWYRQTLGQGPEFLTYFQNEAQLEKSRLLSDRFSAERPKGSFSTLEIQRTEQGDSAMYLCASSIRQGSHEQYFGPGTRLTVT.

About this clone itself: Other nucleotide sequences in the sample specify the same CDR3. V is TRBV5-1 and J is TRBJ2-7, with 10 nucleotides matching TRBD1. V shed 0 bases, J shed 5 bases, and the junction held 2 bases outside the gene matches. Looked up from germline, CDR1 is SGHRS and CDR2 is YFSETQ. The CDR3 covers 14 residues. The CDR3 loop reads CASSLGTGGNEQYF. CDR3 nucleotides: TGCGCCAGCAGCTTGGGGACAGGGGGAAACGAGCAGTACTTC.

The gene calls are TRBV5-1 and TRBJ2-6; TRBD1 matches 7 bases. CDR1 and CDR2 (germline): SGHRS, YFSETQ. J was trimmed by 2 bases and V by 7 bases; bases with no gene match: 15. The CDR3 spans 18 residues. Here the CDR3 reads CASSRTPVTGAGANVLTF. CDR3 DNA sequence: TGCGCCAGCTCCCGCACCCCCGTAACAGGGGCTGGGGCCAACGTCCTGACTTTC.

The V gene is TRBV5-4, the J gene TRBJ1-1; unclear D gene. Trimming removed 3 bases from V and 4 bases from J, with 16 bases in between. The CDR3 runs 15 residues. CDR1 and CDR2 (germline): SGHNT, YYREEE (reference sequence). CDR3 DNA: TGTGCCAGCAGCTACTATATTGCGGGTGGCACTGAAGCTTTCTTT. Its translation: CASSYYIAGGTEAFF.

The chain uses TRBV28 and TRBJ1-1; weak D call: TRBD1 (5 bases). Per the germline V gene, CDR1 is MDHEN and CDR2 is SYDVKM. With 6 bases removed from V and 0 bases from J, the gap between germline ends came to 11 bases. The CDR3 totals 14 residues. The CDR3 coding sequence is TGTGCCAGCAGCTCGGGACCGATGAACACTGAAGCTTTCTTT. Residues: CASSSGPMNTEAFF. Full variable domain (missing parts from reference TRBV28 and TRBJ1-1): DVKVTQSSRYLVKRTGEKVFLECVQDMDHENMFWYRQDPGLGLRLIYFSYDVKMKEKGDIPEGYSVSREKKERFSLILESASTNQTSMYLCASSSGPMNTEAFFGQGTRLTVV.

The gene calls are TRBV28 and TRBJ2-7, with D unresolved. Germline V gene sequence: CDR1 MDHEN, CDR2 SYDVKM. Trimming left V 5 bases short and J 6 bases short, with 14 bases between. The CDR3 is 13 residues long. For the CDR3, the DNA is TGTGCCAGCAGTCCCTGGACGGATATCGAGCAGTACTTC. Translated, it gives CASSPWTDIEQYF.

In nucleotides, the CDR3 is TGCAGTGCTAGAGCGGTGGTGGGGGCTTTCTTT. Protein product: CSARAVVGAFF. The chain recombines TRBV20-1 with TRBJ1-1, with D unclear. There are 11 residues in the CDR3. V lost 1 base and J 11 bases, leaving 11 bases between the germline ends. CDR1 DFQATT and CDR2 SNEGSKA come from the germline V gene (reference sequence).

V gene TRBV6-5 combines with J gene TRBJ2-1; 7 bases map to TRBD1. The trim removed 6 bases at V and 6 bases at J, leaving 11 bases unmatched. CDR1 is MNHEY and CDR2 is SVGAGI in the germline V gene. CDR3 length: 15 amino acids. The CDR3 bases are TGTGCCAGCAGACAATTTACAGGGGTGGGCAATGAGCAGTTCTTC. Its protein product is CASRQFTGVGNEQFF.

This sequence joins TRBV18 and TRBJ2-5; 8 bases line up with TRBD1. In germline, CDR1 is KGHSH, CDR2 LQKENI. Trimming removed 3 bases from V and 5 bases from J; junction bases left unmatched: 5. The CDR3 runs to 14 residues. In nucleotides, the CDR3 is TGTGCCAGCTCACCTCTGGACAGGGCCGAGACCCAGTACTTC. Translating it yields CASSPLDRAETQYF. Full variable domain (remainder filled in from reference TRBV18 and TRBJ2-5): NAGVMQNPRHLVRRRGQEARLRCSPMKGHSHVYWYRQLPEEGLKFMVYLQKENIIDESGMPKERFSAEFPKEGPSILRIQQVVRGDSAAYFCASSPLDRAETQYFGPGTRLLVL.

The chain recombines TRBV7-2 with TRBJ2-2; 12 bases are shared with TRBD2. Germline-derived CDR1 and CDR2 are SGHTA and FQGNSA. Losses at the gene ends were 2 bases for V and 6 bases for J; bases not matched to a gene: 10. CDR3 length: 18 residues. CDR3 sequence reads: CASSLTGLAGRVAGELFF. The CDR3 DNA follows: TGTGCCAGCAGCTTAACAGGACTAGCGGGAAGGGTCGCCGGGGAGCTGTTTTTT.

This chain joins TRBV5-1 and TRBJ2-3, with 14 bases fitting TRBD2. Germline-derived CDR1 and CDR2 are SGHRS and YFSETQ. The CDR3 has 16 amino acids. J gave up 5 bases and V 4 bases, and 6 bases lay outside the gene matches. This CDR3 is CASSPGLAGVVDTQYF. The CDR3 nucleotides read TGCGCCAGCAGCCCGGGACTAGCGGGAGTTGTAGATACGCAGTATTTT.

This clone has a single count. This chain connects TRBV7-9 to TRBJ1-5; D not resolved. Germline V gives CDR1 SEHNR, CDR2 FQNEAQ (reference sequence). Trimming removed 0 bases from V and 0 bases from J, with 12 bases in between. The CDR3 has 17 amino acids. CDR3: CASSLASDTLSNQPQHF. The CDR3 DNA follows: TGTGCCAGCAGCTTAGCCTCGGATACTCTTAGCAATCAGCCCCAGCATTTT.

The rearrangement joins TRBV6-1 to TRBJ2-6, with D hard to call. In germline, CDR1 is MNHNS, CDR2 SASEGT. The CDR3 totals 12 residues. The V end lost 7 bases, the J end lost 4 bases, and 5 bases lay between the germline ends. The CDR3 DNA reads TGTGCCAGCACCCCCGGGGCCAACGTCCTGACTTTC. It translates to CASTPGANVLTF.